This T cell receptor (beta chain) was profiled in a study of T cells in Graves' hyperthyroidism and ophthalmopathy (dated by TCRdb to between 2019 and 2020). With regard to the full study: Peripheral blood was collected at initial diagnosis, before any treatment. According to the paper, TCR Vbeta CDR3 sequencing was carried out on roughly 130 peripheral blood samples, which came from 40 to 45 ophthalmopathy, about 75 hyperthyroidism and approximately 17 progressor patients. An independent validation cohort of about 19 hyperthyroidism patients and about 16 patients who later progressed to ophthalmopathy tested prospective prediction of ophthalmopathy. The roughly 100 discovery patients were randomly divided into training and test sets at a 7:3 ratio. TCR V-J signatures able to tell the groups apart were searched for in a discovery cohort of 90 to 100 patients, of whom more than 40 had Graves' ophthalmopathy and around 58 had stable Graves' hyperthyroidism. Following sampling, methimazole starting at 30 mg daily was given to hyperthyroidism patients, and high-dose intravenous methylprednisolone was given to ophthalmopathy patients. The study also compared thyroid tissue and blood T-cell repertoires from 6 or 7 Graves' hyperthyroidism patients.

Stable Graves' hyperthyroidism was defined as no progression to ophthalmopathy during 18 months of follow-up. Hyperthyroidism patients were newly diagnosed, with disease duration under 2 months, and aged 18 to 65 years. Any patient with an uncontrolled infection, another autoimmune disease, pregnancy or lactation was excluded. Diagnoses relied on clinical symptoms, serum thyroxine and TRAb, thyroid ultrasound and orbital computed tomography. PBMCs were isolated from about 9.1 ml of fresh peripheral blood by Ficoll-Paque density gradient centrifugation. Total RNA was extracted using Trizol reagent, and RNA quality was assessed on an Agilent 2100 Bioanalyzer. The germline ends are 19 bases apart after V is trimmed by 5 bases and J by 5 bases. The germline V gene provides CDR1 MRHNA and CDR2 SNTAGT. From cysteine to phenylalanine, the CDR3 is 15 amino acids long. The read is trimmed to its CDR3 DNA, 45 bases read in frame from base 1.

Points on this clonotype: No cognate antigen has been identified for it. No much larger clone exists at a distance of one base, and base qualities are not known.

What the work shows at the level of the full study, not this receptor alone: In validation, the model predicted progression to ophthalmopathy with approximately 69% sensitivity and around 72% specificity, a median of about 6.7 months before onset. Sample size was not statistically predetermined, and investigators were not blinded to group allocation. A 13 V-J signature model separated ophthalmopathy from stable hyperthyroidism, with around 91% sensitivity and 81.08% specificity in cross-validation and 80%/75% in testing. Most expanded thyroid clonotypes (frequency above 0.001) were also found in blood, which suggests that blood repertoires may mirror thyroid immune responses.

TCR beta CDR3 regions were amplified from RNA transcripts. For the first round of RT-PCR on the TCR CDR3, the HTBI primer set was used together with the Qiagen OneStep RT-PCR kit. Libraries were constructed in a second round of multiplex PCR, after which size selection and purification were carried out. Sequencing of the libraries was done on an Illumina HiSeq2000 using paired-end 100 bp reads. The source study handled its data this way. SOAPnuke was used to process the raw data, removing reads that contained adapters or uncalled bases, had a mean Phred below 15, or lacked an exact match to the constant primer or identifier. High-quality paired reads were merged with COPE v1.2.5, and unique nucleotide sequences were defined as clonotypes. MiTCR v1.1 was used to align the clonotypes against IMGT TRBV, TRBD and TRBJ reference segments. The analysis was restricted to V-J combinations with a frequency above 0.0001, which together covered about 99% of the repertoires. A TCS score was defined as the ratio of F50 (clonal expansion) to E x V (chaos), with BLOSUM62-based TCRdist applied between CDR3 peptides within each V-J. Welch's t-statistics and random forest reduced around 510 V-J features to 10 to 15, which were used in a naive Bayes classifier (R e1071). Using fastp at Q25 and MiXCR, TCRdb reprocessed the public reads and kept productive beta chains. When rows share a CDR3 protein, they turn into one entry using the most common DNA and genes. Clone size and V and J calls follow TCRdb, not the original study. A total of 450,000 to 600,000 distinct CDR3 sequences appear in this sample, around 13% of them only once. Clones ranked in the top ten supply about 14% of the sample.

This clonotype was obtained from a woman aged 40-49 years with Graves' hyperthyroidism. The rearrangement joined TRBV6-4 to TRBJ2-7; matching of 6 bases hints at TRBD1 as the D gene. Sequencing was performed on blood. The CDR3 amino acid sequence is: CASSPPRDTTDEQYF. The DNA sequence is TGTGCCAGCAGTCCCCCCCGGGACACAACTGACGAGCAGTACTTC.